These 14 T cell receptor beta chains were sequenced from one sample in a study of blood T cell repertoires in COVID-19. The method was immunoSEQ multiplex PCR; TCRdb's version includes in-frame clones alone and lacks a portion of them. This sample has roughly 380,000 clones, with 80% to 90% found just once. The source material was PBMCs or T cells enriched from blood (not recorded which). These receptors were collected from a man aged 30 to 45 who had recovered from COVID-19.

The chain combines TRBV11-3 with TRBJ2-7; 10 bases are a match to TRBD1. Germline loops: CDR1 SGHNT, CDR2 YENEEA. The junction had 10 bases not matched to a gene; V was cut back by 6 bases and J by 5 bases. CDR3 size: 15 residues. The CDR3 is CASRQPGQGFHEQYF. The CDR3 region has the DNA TGTGCCAGCAGACAGCCGGGACAGGGGTTCCACGAGCAGTACTTC.

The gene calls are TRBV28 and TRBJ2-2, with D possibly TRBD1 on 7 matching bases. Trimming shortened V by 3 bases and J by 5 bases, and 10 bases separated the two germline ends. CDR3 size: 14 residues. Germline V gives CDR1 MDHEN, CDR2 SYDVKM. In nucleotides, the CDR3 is TGTGCCAGCAGTTTCCAGGGGGGAACCGGGGAGCTGTTTTTT. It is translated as CASSFQGGTGELFF.

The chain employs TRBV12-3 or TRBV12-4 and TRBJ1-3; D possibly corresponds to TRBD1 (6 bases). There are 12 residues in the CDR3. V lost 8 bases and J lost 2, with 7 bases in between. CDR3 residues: CASYRAGNTIYF. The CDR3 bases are TGTGCCAGCTACAGGGCTGGAAACACCATATATTTT.

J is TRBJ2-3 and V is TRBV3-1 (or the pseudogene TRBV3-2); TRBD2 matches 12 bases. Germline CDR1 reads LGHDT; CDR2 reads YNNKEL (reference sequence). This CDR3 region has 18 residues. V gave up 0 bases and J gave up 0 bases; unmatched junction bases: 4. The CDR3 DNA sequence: TGTGCCAGCAGCCAAGATTTCACTAGCGGGGGGAGCACAGATACGCAGTATTTT. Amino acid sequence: CASSQDFTSGGSTDTQYF.

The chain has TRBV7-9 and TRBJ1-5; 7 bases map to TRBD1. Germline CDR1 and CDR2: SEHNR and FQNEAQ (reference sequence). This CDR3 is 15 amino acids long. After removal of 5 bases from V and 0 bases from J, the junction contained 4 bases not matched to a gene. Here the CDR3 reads CASSKGTVSNQPQHF. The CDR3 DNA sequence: TGTGCCAGCAGCAAGGGGACAGTTAGCAATCAGCCCCAGCATTTT.

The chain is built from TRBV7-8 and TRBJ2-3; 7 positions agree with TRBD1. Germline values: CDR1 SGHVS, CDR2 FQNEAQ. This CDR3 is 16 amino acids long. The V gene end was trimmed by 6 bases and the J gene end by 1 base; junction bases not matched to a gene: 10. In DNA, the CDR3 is TGTGCCAGCAGACTAGGGACAGCCCAGGGCACAGATACGCAGTATTTT. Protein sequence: CASRLGTAQGTDTQYF.

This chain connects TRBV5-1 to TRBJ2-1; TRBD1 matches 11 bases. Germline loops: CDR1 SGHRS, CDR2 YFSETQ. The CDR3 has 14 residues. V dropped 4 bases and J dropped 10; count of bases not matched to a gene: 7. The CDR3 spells CASSPGQGAGEQFF. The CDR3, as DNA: TGCGCCAGCAGCCCCGGACAGGGGGCTGGGGAGCAGTTCTTC.

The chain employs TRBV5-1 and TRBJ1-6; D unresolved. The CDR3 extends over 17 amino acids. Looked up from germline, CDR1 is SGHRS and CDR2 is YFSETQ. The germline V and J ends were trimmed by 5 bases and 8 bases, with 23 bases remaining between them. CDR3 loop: CASSKKQREAADSPLHF. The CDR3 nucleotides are TGCGCCAGCAGTAAAAAACAACGTGAGGCAGCGGATTCACCCCTCCACTTT.

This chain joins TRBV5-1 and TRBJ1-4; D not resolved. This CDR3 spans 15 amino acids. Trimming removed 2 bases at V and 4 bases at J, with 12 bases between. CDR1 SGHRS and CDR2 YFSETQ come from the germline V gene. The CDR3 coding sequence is TGCGCCAGCAGCTTTACCGGGTCCGTTAATGAAAAACTGTTTTTT. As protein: CASSFTGSVNEKLFF.

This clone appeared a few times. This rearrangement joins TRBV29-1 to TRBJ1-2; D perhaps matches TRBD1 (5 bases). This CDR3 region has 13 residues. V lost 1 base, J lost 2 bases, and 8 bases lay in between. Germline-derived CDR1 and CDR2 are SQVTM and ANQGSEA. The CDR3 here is CSVEGTRNYGYTF. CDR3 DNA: TGCAGCGTTGAAGGGACACGGAACTATGGCTACACCTTC.

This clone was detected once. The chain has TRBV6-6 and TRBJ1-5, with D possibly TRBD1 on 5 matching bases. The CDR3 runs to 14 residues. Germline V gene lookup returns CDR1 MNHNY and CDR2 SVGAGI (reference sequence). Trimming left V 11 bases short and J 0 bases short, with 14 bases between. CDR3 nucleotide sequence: TGTGCCGCAGCAGGGCCGGATAGCAATCAGCCCCAGCATTTT. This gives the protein CAAAGPDSNQPQHF.

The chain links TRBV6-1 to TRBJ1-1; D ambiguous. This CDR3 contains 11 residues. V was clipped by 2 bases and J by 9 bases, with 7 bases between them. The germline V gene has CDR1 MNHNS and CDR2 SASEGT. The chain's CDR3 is CASSELSQAFF. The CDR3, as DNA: TGTGCCAGCAGTGAACTCTCCCAAGCTTTCTTT.

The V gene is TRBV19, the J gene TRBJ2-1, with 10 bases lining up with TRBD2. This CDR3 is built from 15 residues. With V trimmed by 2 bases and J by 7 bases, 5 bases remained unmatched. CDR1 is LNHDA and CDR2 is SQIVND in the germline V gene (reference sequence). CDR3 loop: CASSISGGAWNEQFF. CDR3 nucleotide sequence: TGTGCCAGTAGTATAAGCGGGGGGGCCTGGAATGAGCAGTTCTTC.

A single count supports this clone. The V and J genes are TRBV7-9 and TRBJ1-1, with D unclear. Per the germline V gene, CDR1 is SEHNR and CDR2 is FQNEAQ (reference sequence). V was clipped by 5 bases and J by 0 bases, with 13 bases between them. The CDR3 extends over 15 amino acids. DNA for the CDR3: TGTGCCAGCAGCAACATGGAGAGGCTGAACACTGAAGCTTTCTTT. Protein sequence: CASSNMERLNTEAFF.